Shown below are 3 T cell receptor beta chains from a single sample sequenced in a study of blood T cells in healthy people across ages. Sample-barcoded 5' priming and a J-beta primer mix drove a second PCR of roughly 7 to 11 cycles. TCRdb passed the 5' RACE reads through MiXCR, listing each CDR3 protein once. The sample includes over a million distinct CDR3 sequences, 35% to 55% of them seen just once. The material sequenced was blood. These receptors were taken from a woman aged 60-75 years in good health.

This clonotype was counted ten times or more. The chain couples TRBV24-1 to TRBJ2-3, with TRBD2 matching 13 bases. With 3 bases clipped from V and 4 bases from J, the junction kept 3 bases outside the gene matches. The CDR3 length is 16 residues. Germline CDR1 and CDR2: KGHDR and SFDVKD. CDR3 nucleotides: TGTGCCACCAGTGATCGGACTAGCGGGAGCTCAGATACGCAGTATTTT. It encodes CATSDRTSGSSDTQYF.

The chain carries TRBV7-2 and TRBJ2-5, with D unresolved. The CDR3 covers 16 residues. Germline CDR1 and CDR2: SGHTA and FQGNSA. V dropped 3 bases and J dropped 11 bases, with 25 bases sitting between them. The CDR3 bases are TGTGCCAGCAGCTTCTGGCGGACCAACGAATACAATGAGCAGTACTTC. Protein sequence: CASSFWRTNEYNEQYF.

V is TRBV21-1 and J is TRBJ2-7; the DNA was not compared with TRBD1, the D call given in the table. TRBV21-1 is recorded as a pseudogene. This CDR3 comprises 20 residues. CDR3 in amino acids: CASSKGSPGTGSFSSYEQYF. The CDR3 coding sequence is TGTGCCAGCAGCAAAGGTTCCCCCGGGACAGGCAGTTTCAGCTCCTACGAGCAGTACTTC.